Listed below are T cell receptor beta chains from one sample, sequenced in a study of shared clonotypes between healthy human individuals. Assay: immunoSEQ multiplex PCR; the TCRdb copy retains only in-frame clones and omits some. The data show 2.3 million or so clones, more than 80% seen once. The specimen was naive CD4+ T cells from PBMCs. The origin of the receptors is a young man in good health. Some clones in this sample may be carry-over from other donors' samples. Each CDR3 is given without its conserved first and last residue. The order of the fields is clone size, J gene, V gene, CDR3 protein. Clone size appears in some rows only: once, few, many, or a class for an expanded clone.

clone_size: -; j_call: TRBJ2-5; v_call: TRBV7-9; cdr3_aa: ASSSRWSQQGLQETQY
clone_size: -; j_call: TRBJ2-1; v_call: TRBV29-1; cdr3_aa: SAVSGRSSYNEQF
clone_size: -; j_call: TRBJ1-1; v_call: TRBV2; cdr3_aa: ASTKRQGLNTEAF
clone_size: -; j_call: TRBJ2-1; v_call: TRBV5-1; cdr3_aa: ASSLESGHNEQF
clone_size: -; j_call: TRBJ1-5; v_call: TRBV30; cdr3_aa: AWSRGRENQPQH
clone_size: -; j_call: TRBJ1-1; v_call: TRBV2; cdr3_aa: ASRREGYAEAF
clone_size: -; j_call: TRBJ2-7; v_call: TRBV5-4; cdr3_aa: ASSFWSSYEQY
clone_size: -; j_call: TRBJ2-3; v_call: TRBV29-1; cdr3_aa: SVEQGAGDTQY
clone_size: -; j_call: TRBJ1-3; v_call: TRBV5-6; cdr3_aa: ASSLLEGNTIY
clone_size: once; j_call: TRBJ2-7; v_call: TRBV5-1; cdr3_aa: ASSLVPGGEQY
clone_size: -; j_call: TRBJ2-7; v_call: TRBV30; cdr3_aa: AWTGPHEQY
clone_size: -; j_call: TRBJ2-5; v_call: TRBV1; cdr3_aa: TSSSSPQPACGRSWETQY
clone_size: -; j_call: TRBJ2-1; v_call: TRBV7-2; cdr3_aa: ASSPSSWVTYNEQF
clone_size: once; j_call: TRBJ2-1; v_call: TRBV5-1; cdr3_aa: ASSLGGHPGYNEQF
clone_size: -; j_call: TRBJ1-4; v_call: TRBV11-2; cdr3_aa: ASSSHLVRGEKLF
clone_size: -; j_call: TRBJ2-2; v_call: TRBV6-5; cdr3_aa: ASTSGRGNTGELF